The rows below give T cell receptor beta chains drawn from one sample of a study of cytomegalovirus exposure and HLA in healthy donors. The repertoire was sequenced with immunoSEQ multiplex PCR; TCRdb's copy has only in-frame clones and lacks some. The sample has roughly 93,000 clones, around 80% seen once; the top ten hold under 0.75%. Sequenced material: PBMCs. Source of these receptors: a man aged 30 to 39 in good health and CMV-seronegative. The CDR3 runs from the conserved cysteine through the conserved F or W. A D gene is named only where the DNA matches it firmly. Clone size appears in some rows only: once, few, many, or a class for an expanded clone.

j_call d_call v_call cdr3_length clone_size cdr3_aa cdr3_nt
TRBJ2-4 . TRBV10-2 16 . CASRVTGELAKNIQYF TGCGCCAGCAGGGTGACAGGTGAACTAGCCAAAAACATTCAGTACTTC
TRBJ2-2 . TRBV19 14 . CASSLLQGTGELFF TGTGCCAGTAGTCTGCTTCAGGGCACCGGGGAGCTGTTTTTT
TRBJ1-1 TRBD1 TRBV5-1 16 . CASSLGQGLMNTEAFF TGCGCCAGCAGCCTAGGACAGGGATTAATGAACACTGAAGCTTTCTTT
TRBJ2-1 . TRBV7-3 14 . CASSSAGSYNEQFF TGTGCCAGCAGCTCCGCCGGGAGTTACAATGAGCAGTTCTTC
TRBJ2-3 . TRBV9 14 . CASSVVGFTDTQYF TGTGCCAGCAGCGTAGTGGGCTTCACAGATACGCAGTATTTT
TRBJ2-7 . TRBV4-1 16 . CASSQDIRGSWNEQYF TGCGCCAGCAGCCAAGATATCCGGGGGTCATGGAACGAGCAGTACTTC
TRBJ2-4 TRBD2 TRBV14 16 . CASSHPTSEAKNIQYF TGTGCCAGCAGCCACCCGACTAGCGAAGCCAAAAACATTCAGTACTTC
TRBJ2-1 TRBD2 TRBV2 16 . CASTRLAGASYNEQFF TGTGCCAGCACCCGACTAGCGGGGGCCTCCTACAATGAGCAGTTCTTC
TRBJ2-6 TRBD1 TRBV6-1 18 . CASSEVVTGSTGANVLTF TGTGCCAGCAGTGAAGTAGTGACAGGGTCTACGGGGGCCAACGTCCTGACTTTC
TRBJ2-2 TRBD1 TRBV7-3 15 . CASSLMTGGAGELFF TGTGCCAGCAGCTTAATGACAGGGGGGGCCGGGGAGCTGTTTTTT
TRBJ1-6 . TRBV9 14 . CASSVTMTDSPLHF TGTGCCAGCAGCGTGACGATGACTGATTCACCCCTCCACTTT
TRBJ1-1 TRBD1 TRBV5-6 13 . CASRLLGGSEAFF TGTGCCAGCAGACTTTTAGGGGGCAGTGAAGCTTTCTTT
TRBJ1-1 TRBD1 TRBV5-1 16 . CASSGRDRGDQTEAFF TGCGCCAGCAGCGGCCGGGACAGGGGGGACCAAACTGAAGCTTTCTTT
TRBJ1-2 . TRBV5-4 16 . CASSSSHAAPNYGYTF TGTGCCAGCAGCTCTTCCCATGCGGCGCCTAACTATGGCTACACCTTC
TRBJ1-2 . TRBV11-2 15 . CASSSHSTPDISGTF TGTGCCAGCAGCTCCCACTCAACCCCTGACATAAGCGGGACCTTC
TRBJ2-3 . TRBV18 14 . CASSPVRDTDTQYF TGTGCCAGCTCACCAGTAAGAGACACAGATACGCAGTATTTT
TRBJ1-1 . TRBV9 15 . CASSVGAGTLTEAFF TGTGCCAGCAGCGTAGGGGCAGGGACTTTGACTGAAGCTTTCTTT
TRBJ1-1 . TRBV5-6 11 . CASSSGIRAFF TGTGCCAGCAGCTCAGGGATCCGGGCTTTCTTT
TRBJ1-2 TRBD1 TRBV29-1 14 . CSVASYRGGYGYTF TGCAGCGTTGCTTCTTACAGGGGAGGTTATGGCTACACCTTC
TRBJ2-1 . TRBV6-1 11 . CASSPLNEQFF TGTGCCAGCAGCCCCTTAAATGAGCAGTTCTTC
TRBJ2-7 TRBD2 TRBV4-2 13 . CASSPGGTYEQYF TGTGCCAGCAGCCCGGGGGGTACCTACGAGCAGTACTTC
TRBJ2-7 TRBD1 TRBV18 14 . CASSPGQESYEQYF TGTGCCAGCTCACCGGGACAGGAGTCCTACGAGCAGTACTTC
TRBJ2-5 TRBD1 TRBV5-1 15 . CASSLAQGAQETQYF TGCGCCAGCAGCTTGGCGCAGGGGGCTCAAGAGACCCAGTACTTC
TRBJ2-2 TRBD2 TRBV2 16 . CASSEWLAGNTGELFF TGTGCCAGCAGTGAGTGGCTAGCGGGAAACACCGGGGAGCTGTTTTTT
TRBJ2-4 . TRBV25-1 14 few CASSDGNSPNIQYF TGTGCCAGCAGTGATGGAAATAGCCCGAACATTCAGTACTTC
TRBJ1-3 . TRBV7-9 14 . CASRVAEFGNTIYF TGTGCCAGCAGAGTAGCGGAGTTTGGAAACACCATATATTTT
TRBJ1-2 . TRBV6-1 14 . CASNPDRSNYGYTF TGTGCCAGCAATCCCGACAGAAGTAACTATGGCTACACCTTC
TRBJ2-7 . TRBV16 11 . CASSQGAQQYF TGTGCCAGCAGCCAAGGGGCGCAGCAGTACTTC
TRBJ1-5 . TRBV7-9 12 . CASSLGGQPQHF TGTGCCAGCAGCTTAGGAGGTCAGCCCCAGCATTTT
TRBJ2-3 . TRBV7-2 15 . CASIVRAGPTDTQYF TGTGCCAGCATCGTTAGGGCGGGACCCACAGATACGCAGTATTTT
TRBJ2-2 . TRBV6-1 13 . CASIFGLSGELFF TGTGCCAGCATTTTCGGGTTGTCCGGGGAGCTGTTTTTT